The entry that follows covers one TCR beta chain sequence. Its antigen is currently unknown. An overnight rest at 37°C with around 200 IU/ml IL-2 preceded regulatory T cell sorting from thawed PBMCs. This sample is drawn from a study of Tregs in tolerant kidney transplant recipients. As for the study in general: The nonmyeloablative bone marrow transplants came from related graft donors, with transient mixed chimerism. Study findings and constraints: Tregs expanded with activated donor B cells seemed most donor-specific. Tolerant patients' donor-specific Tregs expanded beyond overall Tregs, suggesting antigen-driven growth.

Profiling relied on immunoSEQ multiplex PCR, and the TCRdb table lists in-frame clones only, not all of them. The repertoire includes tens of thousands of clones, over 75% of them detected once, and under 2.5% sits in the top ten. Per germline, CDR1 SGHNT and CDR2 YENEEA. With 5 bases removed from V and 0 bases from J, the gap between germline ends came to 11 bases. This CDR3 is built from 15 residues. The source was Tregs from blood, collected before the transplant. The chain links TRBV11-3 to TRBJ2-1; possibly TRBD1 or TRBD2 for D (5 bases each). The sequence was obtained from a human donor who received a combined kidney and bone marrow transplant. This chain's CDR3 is CASSMGDSSYNEQFF. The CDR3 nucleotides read TGTGCCAGCAGCATGGGGGATAGCTCCTACAATGAGCAGTTCTTC.